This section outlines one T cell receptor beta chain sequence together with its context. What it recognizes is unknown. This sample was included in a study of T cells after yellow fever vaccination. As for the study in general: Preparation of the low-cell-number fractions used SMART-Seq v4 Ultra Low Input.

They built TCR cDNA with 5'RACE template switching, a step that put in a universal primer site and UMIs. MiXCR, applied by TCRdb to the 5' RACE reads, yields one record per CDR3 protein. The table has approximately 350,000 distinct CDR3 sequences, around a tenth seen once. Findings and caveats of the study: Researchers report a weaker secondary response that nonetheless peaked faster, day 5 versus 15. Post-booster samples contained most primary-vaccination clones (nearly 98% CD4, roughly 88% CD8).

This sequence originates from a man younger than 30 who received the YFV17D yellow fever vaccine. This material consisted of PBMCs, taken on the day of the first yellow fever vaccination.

The CDR3 sequence: CASTSLQRTTEAFF. CDR3 DNA: TGTGCCAGCACCTCCCTCCAGAGGACAACTGAAGCTTTCTTT. The chain uses TRBV7-9 and TRBJ1-1, with a tentative D call TRBD1 (5 bases). Trimming left V 7 bases short and J 5 bases short, with 17 bases between. The CDR3 sequence is 14 residues long. Germline V gene data show CDR1 as SEHNR and CDR2 as FQNEAQ (reference sequence).